This record covers a single TCR beta chain. In the study's own analysis: For nucleated cells, counts were estimated from reference gene primer amplification. Profiling relied on immunoSEQ multiplex PCR, and the TCRdb table lists in-frame clones only, not all of them. V and J calls and clone size are given by that table; D and trimming were obtained from the DNA. This sample yields 100,000 to 150,000 clones, of which approximately 88% are seen a single time; around a tenth belongs to the top ten. Germline lookup yields CDR1 MNHNS and CDR2 SASEGT. Trimming removed 3 bases at V and 4 bases at J, with 13 bases between. The CDR3 sequence is 14 residues long. This specimen belongs to a study of blood T cell repertoires in COVID-19. Overall study: PBMCs, B-cell-depleted T cells, or T cells provided the cDNA or gDNA that made up the material.

The sequence derives from a man aged 45 to 65 with acute or convalescent COVID-19. Sequencing used peripheral blood. V is TRBV6-1 and J is TRBJ2-7, with a weak D call TRBD2 (6 bases). As DNA, the CDR3 is TGTGCCAGCAGTGACCGGGGGTATAGGTACGAGCAGTACTTC. It specifies CASSDRGYRYEQYF.